This TCR beta chain was identified in a study of T cell repertoires in cytomegalovirus infection. One entry per CDR3 protein, called by TCRdb with MiXCR from the reads. The sample lists around 530,000 distinct CDR3 sequences; around 27% were seen once. V lost 5 bases to trimming and J lost 3 bases, with 11 bases between them. Germline CDR1 and CDR2: SGHTA and FQGNSA. This CDR3 comprises 13 residues. The sequenced material came from PBMCs. The receptor was isolated from a human donor in good health (CMV status not recorded). Some clones in this sample may be carry-over from other donors' samples. This chain connects TRBV7-2 to TRBJ2-7; D might be TRBD1 (6 bases). The chain's CDR3 is CASSPGAGYEQYV. The CDR3, as DNA: TGTGCCAGCAGCCCAGGGGCGGGCTACGAGCAGTACGTC.